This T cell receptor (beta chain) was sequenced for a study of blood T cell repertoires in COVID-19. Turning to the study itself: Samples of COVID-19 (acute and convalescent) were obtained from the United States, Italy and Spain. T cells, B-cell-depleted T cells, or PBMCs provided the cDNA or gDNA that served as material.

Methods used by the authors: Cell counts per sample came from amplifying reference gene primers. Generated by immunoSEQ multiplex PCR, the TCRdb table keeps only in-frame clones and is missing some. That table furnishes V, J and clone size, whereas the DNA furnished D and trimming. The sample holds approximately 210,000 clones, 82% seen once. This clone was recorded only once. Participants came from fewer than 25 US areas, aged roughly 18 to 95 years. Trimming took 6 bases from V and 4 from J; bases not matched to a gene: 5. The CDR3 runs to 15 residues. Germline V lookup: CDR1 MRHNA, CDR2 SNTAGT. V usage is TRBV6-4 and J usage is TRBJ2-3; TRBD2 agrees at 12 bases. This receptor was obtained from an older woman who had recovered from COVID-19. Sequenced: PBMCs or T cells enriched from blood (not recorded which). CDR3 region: CASSQLAGGPDTQYF. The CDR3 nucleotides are TGTGCCAGCAGCCAACTAGCGGGAGGACCAGATACGCAGTATTTT.